A selection of T cell receptor beta chains follows, all from one sample in a study of blood T cell repertoires in COVID-19. The method was immunoSEQ multiplex PCR; TCRdb's version includes in-frame clones alone and lacks a portion of them. The table records fewer than 450,000 clones, about nine tenths of them present only once. Sequencing was carried out using PBMCs or T cells enriched from blood (not recorded which). The source is a man between 18 and 29 years old who had recovered from COVID-19. CDR3s include the opening cysteine and the closing phenylalanine or tryptophan. D genes are given only for firm matches.

>15|NA|TRBV5-1|TRBJ2-5
CASSLEGSAMETQYF
>15|NA|TRBV19|TRBJ1-5
CASSIVRGAGQPQHF
>14|TRBD1|TRBV3-1/TRBV3-2|TRBJ1-2
CASSPAGGVYGYTF
>15|NA|TRBV1|TRBJ2-5
CTSSHGLAVQETQYF
>14|TRBD1|TRBV2|TRBJ1-4
CASSGGTGHEKLFF
>14|TRBD1|TRBV29-1|TRBJ1-1
CSVERQGAGTEAFF
>16|NA|TRBV6-1|TRBJ1-5
CASSVGQRYGNQPQHF
>19|TRBD2|TRBV28|TRBJ2-1
CASSPRTTGGPVSYNEQFF
>15|TRBD1|TRBV6-5|TRBJ2-7
CASSFHRQGPYEQYF
>16|TRBD1|TRBV5-1|TRBJ1-1
CASSLTGGKTNTEAFF
>13|TRBD1|TRBV7-3|TRBJ2-3
CASSRGQIDTQYF
>13|NA|TRBV10-3|TRBJ1-3
CAIRDSALNTIYF
>16|NA|TRBV27|TRBJ1-6
CASSLLTDRGNSPLHF
>16|TRBD1|TRBV5-1|TRBJ1-2
CASTPLGGGLPVGYTF
>13|TRBD2|TRBV6-5|TRBJ2-1
CASVAGGQNEQFF
>13|NA|TRBV30|TRBJ1-1
CAWSVMAGTEAFF
>15|NA|TRBV18|TRBJ2-2
CASSPPGSNTGELFF
>15|TRBD1|TRBV19|TRBJ1-1
CASSLGQGALSEAFF
>13|TRBD2|TRBV30|TRBJ2-3
CAWSSGRTDTQYF
>15|NA|TRBV7-9|TRBJ2-5
CASSLIPGVQETQYF
>14|NA|TRBV5-1|TRBJ2-1
CASSPGFPYNEQFF
>16|TRBD2|TRBV9|TRBJ2-7
CASSASSGGHAGEQYF
>15|NA|TRBV7-6|TRBJ1-3
CASSLVFQAGNTIYF
>16|TRBD1|TRBV2|TRBJ2-6
CASSATGVSGANVLTF
>15|NA|TRBV5-4|TRBJ2-5
CASGVEGGGLETQYF
>12|NA|TRBV10-1|TRBJ2-1
CASSEFSGGQFF